The 14 T cell receptor beta chains reported below all come from one sample, sequenced in a study of blood T cell repertoires in COVID-19 (dated by TCRdb to 2019 to 2021). The protocol used for the library was the immunoSEQ multiplex PCR assay. TCRdb obtained this table from immuneACCESS and retained in-frame rearrangements with V and J assigned. These tables miss some clones; where compared with another copy, unresolved V genes account for less than half of the shortfall, and the remainder is unexplained. The sample table shows roughly 200,000 clones, and roughly 78% are seen once. 2.5% to 3% of the sample belongs to the ten largest clones. Sequenced sample: peripheral blood. All receptors derive from a woman aged 80 or over with active or convalescent COVID-19.

Comments on this clone: One end of the junction does not line up with germline, which may come from a read error. The V gene is TRBV7-7, the J gene TRBJ2-7; 7 nucleotides match TRBD1. The CDR3 is 13 amino acids. Germline V gene lookup returns CDR1 SSHAT and CDR2 FNYEAQ (reference sequence). The CDR3 nucleotides are TGTGCTAGCAGCCGAAATAACAGGGGACAGCAGTACTTC. It translates to CASSRNNRGQQYF.

The chain joins TRBV5-8 to TRBJ1-1, with D possibly being TRBD1 (6 bases). The V gene's germline CDR1 is SGHTS and CDR2 YDEGEE. V was pared by 2 bases and J by 8 bases, with 19 bases between. CDR3 length equals 15 residues. DNA of the CDR3: TGTGCCAGCAGCTTTTCCCGGAGATCAGGGGAGGAAGCTTTCTTT. This translates into CASSFSRRSGEEAFF.

This clone was seen a single time. V is TRBV4-2 and J is TRBJ2-3; 14 bases fit TRBD2. This CDR3 has 21 amino acids. The V and J ends lost 4 bases and 0 bases, in that order; junction bases with no gene match: 15. Per germline, CDR1 LGHNA and CDR2 YNFKEQ. CDR3 nucleotides: TGTGCCAGCAGCCCTCCGGGACTAGCGGGGGTTAAGATTTCTAGCACAGATACGCAGTATTTT. Translating gives CASSPPGLAGVKISSTDTQYF.

The rearrangement links TRBV13 to TRBJ1-4, with 9 bases aligning to TRBD1. The germline gives CDR1 PRHDT, CDR2 FYEKMQ (reference sequence). Losses at the gene ends were 5 bases for V and 6 bases for J; bases not matched to a gene: 7. This CDR3 comprises 15 residues. DNA of the CDR3: TGTGCCAGCAGCAACAGGGGGCAAAACCATGAAAAACTGTTTTTT. Translating it yields CASSNRGQNHEKLFF.

There are a few counts of this clone. The chain has TRBV13 and TRBJ1-4; D is possibly TRBD1 (6 bases). The V gene's germline CDR1 is PRHDT and CDR2 FYEKMQ (reference sequence). V was shortened by 1 base and J by 7 bases, with 16 bases between the two germline ends. The CDR3 is made up of 16 amino acids. The CDR3 DNA reads TGTGCCAGCAGCTTAGCCCACCCGAGGGGGAGTGAAAAACTGTTTTTT. Protein: CASSLAHPRGSEKLFF.

V and J are TRBV5-1 and TRBJ2-5, with D possibly matching TRBD2 (7 bases). Germline CDR1 SGHRS, CDR2 YFSETQ. This CDR3 is 14 amino acids long. V was cut by 4 bases and J by 2 bases, with 12 bases left in between. The CDR3 loop is CASSGGADQETQYF. CDR3 bases: TGCGCCAGCAGCGGGGGGGCAGATCAAGAGACCCAGTACTTC.

The chain is built from TRBV19 and TRBJ2-2; TRBD1 is a possible D gene (5 bases). Looked up from germline, CDR1 is LNHDA and CDR2 is SQIVND (reference sequence). Trimming stripped 3 bases from V and 3 bases from J, with 8 bases between. The CDR3 is 14 residues long. DNA for the CDR3: TGTGCCAGTAGTATTTCCAGGGACACCGGGGAGCTGTTTTTT. Translated: CASSISRDTGELFF.

The chain is built from TRBV28 and TRBJ1-2; D uncertain. This CDR3 is 14 amino acids long. CDR1 MDHEN and CDR2 SYDVKM come from the germline V gene. The V end lost 1 base, the J end lost 5 bases, and 11 bases lay between the germline ends. CDR3 sequence (DNA): TGTGCCAGCAGTTTATTTGCCAGGCCTTATGGCTACACCTTC. Translating it yields CASSLFARPYGYTF.

The chain joins TRBV7-8 to TRBJ2-7; D unresolved. Germline assignment: CDR1 SGHVS and CDR2 FQNEAQ. The ends were cut back, 5 bases at V and 5 bases at J, with 10 bases in the middle. This CDR3 has 12 amino acids. CDR3 protein: CASSPRHDEQYF. CDR3 in DNA: TGTGCCAGCAGCCCGAGACACGACGAGCAGTACTTC.

The chain employs TRBV29-1 and TRBJ1-1, with a weak D call TRBD1 (6 bases). From germline, CDR1 is SQVTM and CDR2 ANQGSEA. V gave up 7 bases and J gave up 1 base, with 22 bases separating them. The CDR3 loop spans 16 amino acids. The CDR3 is CSAPPGQQGQNTEAFF. For the CDR3, the DNA is TGCAGCGCTCCTCCGGGTCAACAGGGACAGAACACTGAAGCTTTCTTT.

The CDR3 bases are TGCGCCAGCAGCAAGGGACAGGGGTCAACGGCTGAGCAGTTCTTC. This sequence encodes CASSKGQGSTAEQFF. This chain uses TRBV5-1 with TRBJ2-1, with TRBD1 identical over 10 bases. Trimming cost V 4 bases and J 9 bases; bases outside gene matches: 10. There are 15 residues in the CDR3. The germline V gene encodes CDR1 SGHRS and CDR2 YFSETQ. Variable domain in full (rest from reference TRBV5-1 and TRBJ2-1): KAGVTQTPRYLIKTRGQQVTLSCSPISGHRSVSWYQQTPGQGLQFLFEYFSETQRNKGNFPGRFSGRQFSNSRSEMNVSTLELGDSALYLCASSKGQGSTAEQFFGPGTRLTVL.

The chain couples TRBV7-2 to TRBJ1-1; D call uncertain. The CDR3 consists of 14 residues. The V and J ends lost 5 bases and 4 bases respectively, with 14 bases between them. Germline V CDR1 and CDR2: SGHTA, FQGNSA. The CDR3: CASSQQFQGTEAFF. The CDR3 DNA reads TGTGCCAGCAGCCAACAGTTCCAAGGCACTGAAGCTTTCTTT. Variable domain in full (rest from reference TRBV7-2 and TRBJ1-1): GAGVSQSPSNKVTEKGKDVELRCDPISGHTALYWYRQSLGQGLEFLIYFQGNSAPDKSGLPSDRFSAERTGGSVSTLTIQRTQQEDSAVYLCASSQQFQGTEAFFGQGTRLTVV.

The chain combines TRBV29-1 with TRBJ1-5, with 10 bases matching TRBD1. The CDR3 has 13 amino acids. CDR1 and CDR2 (germline): SQVTM, ANQGSEA. Losses at the gene ends were 7 bases for V and 5 bases for J; bases not matched to a gene: 5. CDR3 residues: CSAGGTGDQPQHF. As DNA, the CDR3 is TGCAGCGCTGGGGGGACAGGGGATCAGCCCCAGCATTTT.

V gene TRBV19 combines with J gene TRBJ2-3, with TRBD2 identical over 8 bases. CDR3 length: 15 residues. CDR1 LNHDA and CDR2 SQIVND come from the germline V gene (reference sequence). After removal of 1 base from V and 4 bases from J, the junction contained 4 bases not matched to a gene. CDR3 region: CASSIGPGLADTQYF. DNA of the CDR3: TGTGCCAGTAGTATAGGGCCGGGACTAGCAGATACGCAGTATTTT.